This TCR beta chain was identified in a study of response to subunit inactivated influenza vaccine. Study conclusions and caveats: Each seasonal influenza vaccination, the authors suggested, recruits few new T cells.

This clonotype has ten or more counts. The antigen remains undetermined. Germline CDR1 LGHNA, CDR2 YSLEER. CDR3 length: 13 amino acids. Trimming left V 3 bases short and J 7 bases short, with 10 bases between. A single record per CDR3 protein comes from TCRdb applying MiXCR to the RT-PCR reads. The table records around 580,000 distinct CDR3 sequences, 12% to 15% of them present only once. This TCR was recovered from a man between 50 and 59 years old who received an inactivated influenza vaccine. The source material was PBMCs from blood, sampled 11 to 12 days after vaccination. The J gene is TRBJ2-1, the V gene TRBV4-3; D could derive from TRBD1 or TRBD2 (5 bases each). This CDR3 is CASSQGPWNEQFF. The CDR3 coding sequence is TGCGCCAGCAGCCAGGGACCTTGGAATGAGCAGTTCTTC.